The text below deals with one TCR beta chain. Germline V gene data show CDR1 as PRHDT and CDR2 as FYEKMQ (reference sequence). V dropped 5 bases and J dropped 8 bases, with 15 bases sitting between them. There are 14 residues in the CDR3. This sample stems from a study of blood T cell repertoires in COVID-19. Turning to the study itself: The origin of the acute and convalescent COVID-19 samples was the United States, Italy and Spain.

Participants came from about 24 US areas, aged about 18 to 89 years. Recovered status applied to Cohort 3 donors who had two consecutive negative PCRs. It also applied to those with clearance or with symptom resolution. Clones were sequenced by immunoSEQ multiplex PCR, and TCRdb holds only the in-frame ones, with some missing. The sample yields some 200,000 clones, about four fifths seen once. Specimen: PBMCs or T cells enriched from blood (not recorded which). J is TRBJ1-4 and V is TRBV13; D gene ambiguous. The TCR originated in a man aged 40-55 years who had recovered from COVID-19. The DNA for the CDR3 is TGTGCCAGCAGCCTGCGTCTAATACGAGAAAAACTGTTTTTT. Encoded protein: CASSLRLIREKLFF.